Described below is a single T cell receptor (beta chain) sequence and its context. The V end lost 6 bases, the J end lost 10 bases, and 13 bases lay between the germline ends. This CDR3 region has 12 residues. CDR1 and CDR2 (germline): GTSNPN, SVGIG (reference sequence). TCRdb's table, derived via immunoSEQ multiplex PCR, lists solely in-frame clones and lacks some. This table holds under 250,000 clones, 75% to 85% found once. This specimen belongs to a study of blood T cell repertoires in COVID-19. The receptor was isolated from a woman aged 40 to 49 with COVID-19, enrolled during active disease. This chain links TRBV30 with TRBJ1-6; D possibly corresponds to TRBD1 (5 bases). The sequenced sample was peripheral blood. CDR3 sequence (DNA): TGTGCCTGCCCCGTCAAGGGGTCACCCCTCCACTTT. This encodes CACPVKGSPLHF.